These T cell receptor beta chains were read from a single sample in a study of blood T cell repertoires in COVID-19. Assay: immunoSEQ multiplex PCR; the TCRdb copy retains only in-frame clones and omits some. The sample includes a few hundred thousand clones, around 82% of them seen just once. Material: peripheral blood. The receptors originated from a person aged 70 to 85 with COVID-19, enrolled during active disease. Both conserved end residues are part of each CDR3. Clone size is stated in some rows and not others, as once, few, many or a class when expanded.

cdr3_aa: CASSLGPSGRYEQYF
j_call: TRBJ2-7
v_call: TRBV11-2
clone_size: -

cdr3_aa: CASSQGASQPQHF
j_call: TRBJ1-5
v_call: TRBV18
clone_size: -

cdr3_aa: CASSIGGSNQPQHF
j_call: TRBJ1-5
v_call: TRBV19
clone_size: -

cdr3_aa: CAISYSQGLDTGELFF
j_call: TRBJ2-2
v_call: TRBV10-3
clone_size: -

cdr3_aa: CASSLGVIETQYF
j_call: TRBJ2-5
v_call: TRBV12-3/TRBV12-4
clone_size: -

cdr3_aa: CASGSGIQPQHF
j_call: TRBJ1-5
v_call: TRBV27
clone_size: -

cdr3_aa: CASSPSGSPTYEQYF
j_call: TRBJ2-7
v_call: TRBV7-2
clone_size: -

cdr3_aa: CASSQDYGGTYEQYF
j_call: TRBJ2-7
v_call: TRBV4-1
clone_size: -

cdr3_aa: CSVEAPTGLSYEQYF
j_call: TRBJ2-7
v_call: TRBV29-1
clone_size: -

cdr3_aa: CASSLGRGGGTDTQYF
j_call: TRBJ2-3
v_call: TRBV5-8
clone_size: few

cdr3_aa: CRADRITEAFF
j_call: TRBJ1-1
v_call: TRBV20-1
clone_size: -

cdr3_aa: CAWSVNRADTQYF
j_call: TRBJ2-3
v_call: TRBV30
clone_size: -

cdr3_aa: CASSLGDSQSPLHF
j_call: TRBJ1-6
v_call: TRBV7-2
clone_size: -

cdr3_aa: CASSSRGGDTDTQYF
j_call: TRBJ2-3
v_call: TRBV7-3
clone_size: -

cdr3_aa: CASLSSWGTGDEQYF
j_call: TRBJ2-7
v_call: TRBV6-5
clone_size: few

cdr3_aa: CASSRDRTQETQYF
j_call: TRBJ2-5
v_call: TRBV6-5
clone_size: -

cdr3_aa: CATSDPPGTEAFF
j_call: TRBJ1-1
v_call: TRBV24-1
clone_size: -

cdr3_aa: CASSLFSSGELFF
j_call: TRBJ2-2
v_call: TRBV28
clone_size: -

cdr3_aa: CASSLMSGGAPDTQYF
j_call: TRBJ2-3
v_call: TRBV5-4
clone_size: -

cdr3_aa: CASSLRTEAADTQYF
j_call: TRBJ2-3
v_call: TRBV7-7
clone_size: -

cdr3_aa: CASSLGQARITEAFF
j_call: TRBJ1-1
v_call: TRBV5-5
clone_size: -

cdr3_aa: CASKTGGYGYTF
j_call: TRBJ1-2
v_call: TRBV6-5
clone_size: -

cdr3_aa: CASSIHRGRNTDTQYF
j_call: TRBJ2-3
v_call: TRBV7-9
clone_size: -

cdr3_aa: CASILPGLINEQFF
j_call: TRBJ2-1
v_call: TRBV5-5
clone_size: -

cdr3_aa: CASSLGTSEQFF
j_call: TRBJ2-1
v_call: TRBV7-2
clone_size: -

cdr3_aa: CASSSSGQTYEQYF
j_call: TRBJ2-7
v_call: TRBV6-1
clone_size: -

cdr3_aa: CAARTATNEKLFF
j_call: TRBJ1-4
v_call: TRBV3-1/TRBV3-2
clone_size: -